These 9 T cell receptor beta chains share one sample of origin, sequenced in a study of lymphopenia after photon versus proton radiotherapy (dated by TCRdb to about 2019). Libraries were made using the immunoSEQ multiplex PCR assay. The source is immuneACCESS, and TCRdb retained only in-frame sequences with V and J called. Part of the clones is not carried over; for the studies checked, unresolved V genes explain less than half of this, and the remainder is unexplained. This sample has 15,000 to 20,000 clones in its table, and about 88% of those were observed once. The leading ten clones occupy under 60% of the sample. The sequencing used peripheral blood, collected from a patient treated with proton-based radiotherapy. These receptors originate from a woman in her sixties with cholangiocarcinoma. Some clones in this sample may be carry-over from other donors' samples.

V gene TRBV6-5 combines with J gene TRBJ2-7; tentatively, D is TRBD2 (6 bases). The germline V gene has CDR1 MNHEY and CDR2 SVGAGI. V was shortened by 2 bases and J by 2 bases, with 10 bases between the two germline ends. The CDR3 is 14 residues long. CDR3 bases: TGTGCCAGCAGTTACACCGGGGGACCCTACGAGCAGTACTTC. Amino acid sequence: CASSYTGGPYEQYF.

This clone was seen a handful of times. The rearrangement joins TRBV27 to TRBJ1-3, with TRBD1 identical over 9 bases. The trim removed 8 bases at V and 2 bases at J, leaving 1 base unmatched. CDR3 length equals 13 residues. Germline V gene sequence: CDR1 MNHEY, CDR2 SMNVEV (reference sequence). The CDR3 is CASRTGAGNTIYF. The CDR3 DNA is TGTGCCAGCCGGACAGGGGCTGGAAACACCATATATTTT.

The chain couples TRBV6-8 to TRBJ1-5; no clear D gene. Germline V gene data show CDR1 as MNHGY and CDR2 as SAAAGT. V lost 7 bases, J lost 6 bases, and 13 bases lay in between. The CDR3 has 13 amino acids. Here the CDR3 reads CASNPSPGQPQHF. CDR3 DNA: TGTGCCAGCAACCCCAGCCCGGGTCAGCCCCAGCATTTT.

The gene calls are TRBV5-1 and TRBJ2-7; either TRBD1 or TRBD2 may supply D (5 bases each). V lost 8 bases to trimming and J lost 6 bases, with 21 bases between them. CDR1 is SGHRS and CDR2 is YFSETQ in the germline V gene. This CDR3 has 14 residues. The CDR3 loop is CASQGPEDRGEQYF. DNA for the CDR3: TGCGCCAGTCAGGGACCTGAAGATAGGGGCGAGCAGTACTTC.

The gene calls are TRBV29-1 and TRBJ1-1; the D gene is possibly TRBD1 (6 bases). The CDR3 extends over 13 amino acids. Trimming left V 7 bases short and J 1 base short, with 13 bases between. Germline CDR1 is SQVTM and CDR2 is ANQGSEA. CDR3 region: CSAGGQPNTEAFF. For the CDR3, the DNA is TGCAGCGCGGGGGGACAACCGAACACTGAAGCTTTCTTT.

This rearrangement joins TRBV6-6 to TRBJ1-1; D unresolved. Trimming removed 4 bases at V and 7 bases at J, with 13 bases between. Germline CDR1 MNHNY, CDR2 SVGAGI (reference sequence). CDR3 length equals 13 residues. This CDR3 reads CASSFGSIGEAFF. The CDR3 DNA is TGTGCCAGCAGTTTCGGGTCTATTGGTGAAGCTTTCTTT.

Remarks on this clone: A far larger clone lies a single base away; this is likely a read error. The CDR3 DNA follows: TGTGCCAGCAGCGGGAGCAATGAGCAGTTCTTC. It codes for CASSGSNEQFF. The V gene is TRBV13, the J gene TRBJ2-1; D is perhaps TRBD2 (5 bases). The CDR3 covers 11 residues. CDR1 and CDR2 from the germline V gene are PRHDT and FYEKMQ (reference sequence). V lost 5 bases, J lost 6 bases, and 5 bases lay in between.

This chain connects TRBV7-2 to TRBJ2-5; perhaps TRBD1 as D (5 bases). V shed 5 bases and J shed 5 bases, with 21 bases lying between them. Germline V lookup: CDR1 SGHTA, CDR2 FQGNSA. The CDR3 totals 16 residues. The CDR3 DNA reads as TGTGCCAGCAGCGGCGAACTTCTAGGGAAGGGGGAGACCCAGTACTTC. It codes for CASSGELLGKGETQYF.

The chain combines TRBV6-1 with TRBJ2-7; D gene ambiguous. Trimming took 5 bases from V and 0 from J, leaving 14 bases between them. The CDR3 has 15 residues. From germline, CDR1 is MNHNS and CDR2 SASEGT. CDR3 in DNA: TGTGCCAGCAGTCCTCAGCGCCCTAGCTCCTACGAGCAGTACTTC. It specifies CASSPQRPSSYEQYF.